This TCR beta chain emerged from a study of blood T cell repertoires in COVID-19. The wider study: Donors in the United States, Italy and Spain gave samples during acute or convalescent COVID-19. PBMCs, B-cell-depleted T cells, or T cells were the source of the cDNA or gDNA that made up the material.

As originally analysed: Cell counts per sample came from amplifying reference gene primers. Repertoires were generated with immunoSEQ multiplex PCR, while TCRdb's copy carries only in-frame clones and drops some. For V, J and clone size, that table is used; D and trimming come from the DNA. Of some 180,000 clones in the sample, roughly 85% are singletons; the top ten hold about 2%. This CDR3 has 15 amino acids. CDR1 and CDR2 (germline): SGHAT, FQNNGV. V gave up 5 bases and J gave up 1 base; unmatched junction bases: 3. The sequence came from a woman of 80 years or more with acute or convalescent COVID-19. The V call is TRBV11-2, the J call TRBJ1-1; 11 nucleotides line up with TRBD1. Sequencing was performed on peripheral blood. This CDR3 is CASSPDRGRNTEAFF. The CDR3 region has the DNA TGTGCCAGCAGCCCGGACAGGGGGCGGAACACTGAAGCTTTCTTT.